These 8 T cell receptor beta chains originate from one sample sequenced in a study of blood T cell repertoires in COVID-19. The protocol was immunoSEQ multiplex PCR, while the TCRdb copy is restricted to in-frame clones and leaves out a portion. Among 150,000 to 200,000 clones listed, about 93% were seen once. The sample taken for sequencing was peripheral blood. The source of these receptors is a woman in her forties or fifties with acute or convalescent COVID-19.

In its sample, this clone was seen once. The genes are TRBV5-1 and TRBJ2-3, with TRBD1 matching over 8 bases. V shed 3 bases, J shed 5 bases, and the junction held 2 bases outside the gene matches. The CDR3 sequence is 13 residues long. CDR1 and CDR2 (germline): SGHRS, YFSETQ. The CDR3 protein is CASSSDRGDTQYF. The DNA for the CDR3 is TGCGCCAGCAGCTCCGACAGGGGAGATACGCAGTATTTT.

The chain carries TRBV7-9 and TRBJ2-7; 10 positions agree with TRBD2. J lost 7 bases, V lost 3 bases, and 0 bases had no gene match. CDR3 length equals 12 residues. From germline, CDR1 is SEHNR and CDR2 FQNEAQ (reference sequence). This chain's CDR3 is CASSFSGREQYF. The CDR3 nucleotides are TGTGCCAGCAGCTTTAGCGGGAGGGAGCAGTACTTC.

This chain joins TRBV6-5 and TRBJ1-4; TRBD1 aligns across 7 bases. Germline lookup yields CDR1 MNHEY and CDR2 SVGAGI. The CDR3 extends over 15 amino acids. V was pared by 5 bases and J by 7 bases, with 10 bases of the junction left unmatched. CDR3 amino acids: CASSPGTARGEKLFF. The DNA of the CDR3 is TGTGCCAGCAGTCCAGGGACAGCTAGGGGTGAAAAACTGTTTTTT.

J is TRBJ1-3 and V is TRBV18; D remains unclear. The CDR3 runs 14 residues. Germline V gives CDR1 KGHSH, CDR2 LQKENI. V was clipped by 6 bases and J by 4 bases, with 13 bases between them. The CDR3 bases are TGTGCCAGCTCTCCAGACTCTTGGGGAAACACCATATATTTT. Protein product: CASSPDSWGNTIYF.

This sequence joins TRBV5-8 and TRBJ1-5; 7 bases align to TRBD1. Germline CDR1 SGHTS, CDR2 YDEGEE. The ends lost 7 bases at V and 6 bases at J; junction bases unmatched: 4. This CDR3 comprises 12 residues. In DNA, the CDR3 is TGTGCCAGCGACAGGGACCGTCAGCCCCAGCATTTT. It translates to CASDRDRQPQHF.

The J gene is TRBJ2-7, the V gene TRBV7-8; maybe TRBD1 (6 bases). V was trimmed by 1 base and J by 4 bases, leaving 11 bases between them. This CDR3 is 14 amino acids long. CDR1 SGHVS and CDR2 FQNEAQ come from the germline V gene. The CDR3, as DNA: TGTGCCAGCAGCTTAGGCAGGGGCCTGTACGAGCAGTACTTC. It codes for CASSLGRGLYEQYF.

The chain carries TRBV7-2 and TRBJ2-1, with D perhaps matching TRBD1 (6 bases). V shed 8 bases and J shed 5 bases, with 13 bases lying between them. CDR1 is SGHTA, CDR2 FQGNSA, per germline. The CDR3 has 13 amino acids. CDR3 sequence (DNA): TGTGCCAGCTCAGGGGCACTAAACAATGAGCAGTTCTTC. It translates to CASSGALNNEQFF.

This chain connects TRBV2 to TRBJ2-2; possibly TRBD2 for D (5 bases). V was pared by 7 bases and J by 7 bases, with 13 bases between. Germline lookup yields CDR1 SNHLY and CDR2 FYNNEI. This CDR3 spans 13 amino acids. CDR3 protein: CASNSLAGGELFF. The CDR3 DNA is TGTGCCAGCAATAGTCTAGCTGGCGGGGAGCTGTTTTTT.